This T cell receptor beta chain was recovered during a study of T cell repertoires in cytomegalovirus infection. Study-wide context: Public TCR beta signatures provided an indication of both CMV infection and a matching HLA type.

TCRdb independently ran MiXCR on the reads; one entry per CDR3 protein. This sample has some 700,000 distinct CDR3 sequences, with roughly 36% found just once. Study-level points and caveats: In two of eight donors, the top clonotype was HLA-C-restricted CMV-specific.

Trimming cost V 5 bases and J 5 bases, with 15 bases left between them. CDR3 length equals 14 residues. The germline V gene has CDR1 DFQATT and CDR2 SNEGSKA (reference sequence). This clonotype has only one observation. Its antigen is unknown. This chain uses TRBV20-1 with TRBJ1-4; no clear D gene. Sample: cultured PBMCs, taken from culture after CMV antigen stimulation. The sequence came from a human donor in good health (CMV status not recorded). Some clones in this sample may be carry-over from other donors' samples. CDR3 in DNA: TGCAGTGCTCCCGATGGACGGTCGAATGAAAAACTGTTTTTT. Translating it yields CSAPDGRSNEKLFF.